This record concerns one TCR beta chain sequence. This clonotype was detected ten times or more. Its specific antigen is unknown. Per-nucleotide qualities are absent, and no much larger clonotype sits a single base away. This sample was included in a study of T-cell reconstitution after alpha-beta-depleted transplantation in children (dated by TCRdb to the mid-2010s). Looking at the study overall: T-cell immune reconstitution after TCRalphabeta/CD19-depleted allogeneic hematopoietic cell transplantation in children was quantitatively tracked in the study by means of TCR repertoire profiling.

What the research found in general, with its limitations: Over the following months the frequencies of hyperexpanded clones went down, and after one year T-cell counts and TCRbeta diversity were mostly credited to newly produced T cells. In some patients, the high TCRbeta diversity seen at day 60 was put down to recipient T cells and intrathymic progenitors that had survived conditioning. The apparently early alphabetaT-cell count recovery about two months after transplant was reportedly dependent on only several hundred rapidly expanded clones derived from non-depleted graft cells.

The treatment or condition label, read with the paper, signifies: allogeneic hematopoietic cell transplantation with graft depleted of TCRalphabeta T cells and CD19 B cells. The children who served as transplant recipients had been given grafts of TCRalphabeta/CD19-depleted allogeneic hematopoietic cells. V was cut back by 1 base and J by 4 bases, leaving a gap of 5 bases between them. From a lookup of the germline V gene (reference sequence), CDR1 and CDR2 are LNHNV and YYDKDF. There are 13 amino acids in the CDR3, from cysteine to phenylalanine inclusive. The kept DNA is CDR3 alone, 39 bases in frame from the first base. The receptor library was made with PCR. TCRdb names Illumina HiSeq 2500 as the instrument used. To normalize quantification of the TCRbeta repertoire, the TCR libraries were built with molecular barcoding that relied on unique molecular identifiers. TCRdb took the public reads, trimmed them with fastp at Q25, ran MiXCR for clone calling and kept in-frame beta chains. Each CDR3 protein gets just one entry, which takes the most common genes and DNA from the rows behind it. A total of 200,000 to 300,000 distinct CDR3 sequences appear in this sample, roughly 8% of them only once. Under 8% of the sample rests with the top ten.

The specimen was PBMCs, mostly from graft donor cells, collected 180 days after TCRalphabeta/CD19-depleted stem cell transplant. Recombination linked TRBV15 to TRBJ1-5; no D segment can be confidently identified. The sequence was collected from a male patient under 18 who had a stem cell transplant for acute lymphoblastic leukemia, so the T cells may come from the graft donor. The nucleotide sequence is TGTGCCACCAGCAGAGGGGAAAATCAGCCCCAGCATTTT. This gives the protein CATSRGENQPQHF.